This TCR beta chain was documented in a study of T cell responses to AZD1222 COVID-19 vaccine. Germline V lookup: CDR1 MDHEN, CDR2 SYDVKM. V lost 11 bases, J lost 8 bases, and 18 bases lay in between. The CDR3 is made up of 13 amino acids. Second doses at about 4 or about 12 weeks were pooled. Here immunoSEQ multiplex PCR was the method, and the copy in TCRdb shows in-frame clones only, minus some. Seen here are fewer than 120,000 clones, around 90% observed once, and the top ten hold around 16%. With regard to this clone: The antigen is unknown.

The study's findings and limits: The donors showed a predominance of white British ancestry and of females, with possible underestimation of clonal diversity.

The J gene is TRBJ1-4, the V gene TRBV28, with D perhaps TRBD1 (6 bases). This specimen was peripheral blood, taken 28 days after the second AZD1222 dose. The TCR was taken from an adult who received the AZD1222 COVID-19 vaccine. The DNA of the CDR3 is TGTGCCGGGCGTGGGGGCGCAGGGGAAAAACTGTTTTTT. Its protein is CAGRGGAGEKLFF.